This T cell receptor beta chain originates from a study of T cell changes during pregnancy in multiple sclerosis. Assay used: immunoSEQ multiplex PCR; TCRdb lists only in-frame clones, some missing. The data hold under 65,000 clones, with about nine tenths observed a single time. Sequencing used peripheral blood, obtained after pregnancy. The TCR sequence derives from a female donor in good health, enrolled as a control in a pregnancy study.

CDR3 DNA: TGTGCCAGCTCAATCTCGGGGGGGACTAACTATGGCTACACCTTC. Its protein product is CASSISGGTNYGYTF. The chain recombines TRBV18 with TRBJ1-2, with D maybe TRBD1 (5 bases). This CDR3 has 15 residues. The germline gives CDR1 KGHSH, CDR2 LQKENI. V shed 5 bases and J shed 0 bases, with 13 bases lying between them.